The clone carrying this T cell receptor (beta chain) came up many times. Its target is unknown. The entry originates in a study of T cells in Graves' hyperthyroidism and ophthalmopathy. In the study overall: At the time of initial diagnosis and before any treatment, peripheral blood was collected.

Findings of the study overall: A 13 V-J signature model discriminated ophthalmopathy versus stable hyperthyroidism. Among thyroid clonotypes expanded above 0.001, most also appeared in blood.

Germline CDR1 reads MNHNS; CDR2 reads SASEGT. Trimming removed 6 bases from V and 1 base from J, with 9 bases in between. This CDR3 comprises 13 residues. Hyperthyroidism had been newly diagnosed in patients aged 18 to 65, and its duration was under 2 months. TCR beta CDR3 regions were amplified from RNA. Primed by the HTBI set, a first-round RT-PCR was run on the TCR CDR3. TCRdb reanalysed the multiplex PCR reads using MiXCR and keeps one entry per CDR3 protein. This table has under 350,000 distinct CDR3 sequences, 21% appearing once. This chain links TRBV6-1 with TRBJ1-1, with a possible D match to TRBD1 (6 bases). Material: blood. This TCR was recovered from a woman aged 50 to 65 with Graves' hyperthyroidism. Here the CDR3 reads CASSRGWNTEAFF. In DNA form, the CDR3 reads TGTGCCAGCAGCAGGGGATGGAACACTGAAGCTTTCTTT.